The TCR beta chain under discussion was sequenced for a study of cytomegalovirus exposure and HLA in healthy donors. At the level of the study: In a previous analysis, approximately 110 million unique TCR beta sequences were found from 150 million to 200 million T cells. Study-wide points: Later on, a genetic analysis was performed. It linked a missense variant in DCLRE1C with V- and J-gene trimming of TCR beta. When the data were analyzed later, several of the most significant clusters appeared to be linked to common viral pathogens.

Points on this clone: The antigen remains unidentified.

V lost 6 bases, J lost 5 bases, and 5 bases stayed unmatched. This CDR3 is built from 13 residues. CDR1 and CDR2 from the germline V gene are SGHRS and YFSETQ. 13 Jbeta primers and 60 Vbeta primers were used for the PCR. Produced via immunoSEQ multiplex PCR; TCRdb's table is partial and in-frame only. The sample yields approximately 110,000 clones, over 60% seen once. The chain is built from TRBV5-1 and TRBJ2-4; TRBD1 aligns across 7 bases. This sequence originates from a man aged 25-40 years in good health and CMV-seropositive. Material for sequencing was PBMCs. The CDR3 nucleotides are TGCGCCAGCACCGGGACAGATGAAAACATTCAGTACTTC. This encodes CASTGTDENIQYF.